This T cell receptor beta chain was found in a study of blood T cell repertoires in COVID-19. The study recruited people aged 18 to 89 years across about two dozen US areas. Clones were sequenced by immunoSEQ multiplex PCR, and TCRdb holds only the in-frame ones, with some missing. The data hold over 200,000 clones, with roughly 89% observed a single time. The CDR3 is made up of 16 amino acids. V shed 6 bases and J shed 0 bases, with 17 bases lying between them. Germline values: CDR1 LNHDA, CDR2 SQIVND (reference sequence). The TCR was taken from a young man with acute COVID-19. The chain employs TRBV19 and TRBJ1-1; no clear D. The sequenced material came from PBMCs or T cells enriched from blood (not recorded which). The CDR3 is CASSRGELTLNTEAFF. As DNA, the CDR3 is TGTGCCAGTAGCCGAGGAGAACTTACCCTGAACACTGAAGCTTTCTTT.